Reported below is one T cell receptor (beta chain). It lacks a known antigen. No qualities accompany the bases; no much larger clone lies one base away. The immunoSEQ Assay, a bias-controlled multiplex PCR, was used to amplify TCRbeta CDR3 regions from genomic DNA. As for how the authors treated the data: Within the assay, amplification of reference gene primers was used to estimate how many nucleated cells each sample contained. To quantify the absolute abundance of each unique TCRbeta CDR3 rearrangement, sequence reads were collapsed and filtered. For each sample, productive Simpson clonality was calculated as the square root of Simpson's diversity index over productive rearrangements. TCRdb took over this immuneACCESS table, retaining in-frame rearrangements with V and J assigned. Such tables are incomplete; in checked studies, under half of the missing clones stem from an unresolved V gene, and the remainder is unexplained. V, J and clone size were drawn from that table, and D and trimming were deduced from the DNA. The sample contains 170,000 or so clones, roughly 84% of them found a single time. Clones ranked in the top ten supply about 7% of the sample.

A distance of 9 bases separates the germline ends of V and J, which lose 4 bases and 0 bases respectively. Reading the germline V gene (reference sequence) gives CDR1 LGHDT and CDR2 YNNKEL. The CDR3 measures 14 amino acids from cysteine to phenylalanine. CDR3 DNA only is kept here, 42 bases in frame from base 1. Each collaborating institution followed its own protocols to collect whole blood in K2EDTA tubes. Collaborator samples were shipped for TCRbeta analysis as frozen whole blood, isolated PBMCs, or DNA extracted from either sample type. The data were taken from a study of blood T cell repertoires in COVID-19 (dated by TCRdb to about 2020). For the wider study: Samples from collaborators originated in the United States, Italy and Spain and spanned both the acute and convalescent phases of COVID-19. The prospective study material was composed of cDNA or gDNA derived from T cells, B-cell-depleted T cells, or PBMCs. The dataset comprised deeply sampled blood TCRbeta repertoires from subjects exposed to, actively infected with, or recovered from COVID-19. The repertoires were released in a freely available public database intended as a resource for research on the immune response to SARS-CoV-2. Samples came from the ongoing ImmuneRACE study (first 160 participants) plus 1,254 subjects from 6 global collaborators. Nearly every sample came with metadata listing a de-identified subject ID, COVID-19 status, age in years and sex. Where available, HLA class I and class II types were obtained from metadata supplied by the sample provider rather than from assay-based typing.

The paper as a whole reports these results and caveats: The quantity of clinical and demographic metadata differed by source and by participant and was supplied without curation.

The source of this sequence is a man aged 50 to 60 with active or convalescent COVID-19. Specimen: peripheral blood. The rearrangement joined TRBV3-1 (or the pseudogene TRBV3-2) to TRBJ1-2; no D segment can be confidently identified. The CDR3 protein is CASSPMGANYGYTF. The nucleotide sequence reads TGTGCCAGCAGCCCAATGGGCGCTAACTATGGCTACACCTTC.